The entry that follows covers one T cell receptor beta chain sequence. The clone's antigen remains unknown. The input lacks base qualities; no much larger clone sits a single base away. Including cysteine and phenylalanine, the CDR3 has 16 amino acids. Kept here is only the CDR3 DNA, which spans 48 bases and is read in frame from base 1. Looking up the germline V gene (reference sequence) yields CDR1 SGHNT and CDR2 YYREEE. After removal of 8 bases from V and 4 bases from J, the junction retains 9 bases not matched to a gene. This specimen comes from a study of blood T cell repertoires in COVID-19 (dated by TCRdb to the early 2020s). General notes on the study: Collaborator samples came from the United States, Italy and Spain and covered acute and convalescent phases of COVID-19. A de-identified subject ID, COVID-19 status, age in years and sex were almost always included in the sample metadata. The samples were drawn from the first 160 participants of the ongoing ImmuneRACE study and from more than 1,000 subjects provided by 6 global collaborators. The material from the prospective study consisted of cDNA or gDNA derived from T cells, B-cell-depleted T cells, or PBMCs. Subjects who had been exposed to COVID-19, were actively infected with it, or had recovered from it provided the deeply sampled blood TCRbeta repertoires that made up the dataset. Where HLA class I and class II types were available, the types were taken from metadata supplied by the sample provider, not from assay-based typing. The repertoires were made available in a free public database intended to serve as a resource for research on the immune response to SARS-CoV-2. Results and caveats for the whole study, not just this receptor: How much clinical and demographic metadata was included differed by source and by participant, and the metadata was provided uncurated.

TCRbeta CDR3 regions were amplified from genomic DNA using the immunoSEQ Assay, a bias-controlled multiplex PCR. Concerning the study's data processing: The number of nucleated cells in each sample was estimated by amplification of reference gene primers within the assay. To quantify the absolute abundance of each unique TCRbeta CDR3 rearrangement, sequence reads were collapsed and filtered. For each sample, productive Simpson clonality was calculated as the square root of Simpson's diversity index over productive rearrangements. This immuneACCESS table, as held by TCRdb, lists in-frame sequences with V and J called but not all clones. Of the missing ones, under half trace to an unresolved V gene in checked studies; the others have no known cause. For V, J and clone size, that table is used; D and trimming come from the DNA. The sample yields about 38,000 clones; 70% to 90% were counted once. 4.5% to 5.5% of the sample comes from the top ten.

Whole blood was collected in K2EDTA tubes by collaborating institutions according to the institutions' own protocols. For TCRbeta analysis, collaborators shipped samples in one of three forms: frozen whole blood, isolated PBMCs, or DNA extracted from either of those sample types. Sequencing used peripheral blood. The clonotype comes from a man in his forties or fifties with active COVID-19. The rearrangement joined TRBV5-4 to TRBJ2-2; TRBD1 fits 12 bases in the junction. The sequenced DNA is TGTGCCAGACGGGACAGGGGGCGTCGGGTCACCGGGGAGCTGTTTTTT. The resulting protein is CARRDRGRRVTGELFF.